This T cell receptor (beta chain) was documented in a study of CD8+ T cells in alopecia areata. Study as a whole: C3H/HeJ donors with spontaneous alopecia, about 6-13 months old, supplied skin grafts to approximately 7-11-week-old female C3H/HeJ mice. General study results and limits: Sequenced scalp T cells also include alphabeta T cells resident in normal skin. Patients displayed less clarity in TCR sharing than mice, a finding possibly related to HLA.

V lost 3 bases to trimming and J lost 4 bases; unmatched junction nucleotides: 5. The V gene's germline CDR1 is FNHDT and CDR2 SITEND (reference sequence). The CDR3 has 15 residues. The authors extracted RNA and reverse transcribed it into cDNA as the sequencing template. This table comes from immunoSEQ multiplex PCR, and its TCRdb copy is limited to in-frame clones, with some not included. Found here are over 100,000 clones, no singletons; the ten largest cover about 18%. This clone was picked up a small number of times. What it binds is unknown. Each gene name is a mouse one. The read gets to within 4 residues of the CDR3 end, and the germline J gene fills in the rest.

The chain combines TRBV19 with TRBJ2-2; 8 bases match TRBD1. The source material was lesional skin. The receptor comes from a C3H/HeJ mouse with alopecia areata. This line is of MHC haplotype H2-k. The CDR3 protein is CASSTQTGATGQLYF. CDR3 DNA (partial): TGTGCCAGCAGTACCCAGACAGGGGCCACCGGG. The full variable domain, its missing parts supplied by reference TRBV19 and TRBJ2-2, is GGIITQTPKFLIGQEGQKLTLKCQQNFNHDTMYWYRQDSGKGLRLIYYSITENDLQKGDLSEGYDASREKKSSFSLTVTSAQKNEMAVFLCASSTQTGATGQLYFGEGSKLTVL.